This T cell receptor beta chain is from a study of blood T cells in healthy people across ages. Combining a sample-barcoded 5' primer with a J-beta primer mix, a second PCR ran for roughly 7 to 11 cycles. In TCRdb, the 5' RACE reads were re-called with MiXCR into one record per CDR3 protein. The repertoire holds around 970,000 distinct CDR3 sequences, with about 53% as singletons. CDR3 length equals 14 residues. Trimming at V came to 5 bases and at J to 9 bases, leaving 6 bases not matched to a gene. The V gene's germline CDR1 is MDHEN and CDR2 SYDVKM. General observations from the study: Naive T cell percentage strongly correlated with TCR beta diversity.

In the case of this clonotype: Its target is unknown.

The source material was blood. The gene calls are TRBV28 and TRBJ1-6, with 8 positions matching TRBD1. This clonotype was sampled from a woman aged 55-69 years in good health. The CDR3 bases are TGTGCCAGCAGTCCGGGACAGGAGAGTTCACCCCTCCACTTT. This gives the protein CASSPGQESSPLHF.